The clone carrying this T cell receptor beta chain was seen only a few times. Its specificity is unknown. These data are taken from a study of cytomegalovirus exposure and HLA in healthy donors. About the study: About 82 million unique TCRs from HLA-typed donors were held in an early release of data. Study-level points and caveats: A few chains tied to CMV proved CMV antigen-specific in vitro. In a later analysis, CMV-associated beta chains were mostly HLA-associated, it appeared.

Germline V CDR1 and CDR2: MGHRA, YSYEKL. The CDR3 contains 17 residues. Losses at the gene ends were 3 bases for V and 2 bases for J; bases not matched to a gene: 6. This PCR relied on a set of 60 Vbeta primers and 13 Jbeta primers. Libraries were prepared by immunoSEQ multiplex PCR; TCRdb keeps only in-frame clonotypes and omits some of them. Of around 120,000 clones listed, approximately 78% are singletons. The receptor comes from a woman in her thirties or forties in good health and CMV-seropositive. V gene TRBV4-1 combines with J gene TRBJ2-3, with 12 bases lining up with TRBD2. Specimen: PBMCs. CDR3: CASSQMGLAGATDTQYF. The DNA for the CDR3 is TGCGCCAGCAGCCAGATGGGACTAGCGGGTGCCACAGATACGCAGTATTTT.